What follows are 32 T cell receptor beta chains derived from one specimen sequenced in a study of blood T cells in healthy people across ages. The second PCR ran roughly 7 to 11 cycles with a sample-barcoded 5' primer and J-beta primers. TCRdb reanalysed the 5' RACE reads using MiXCR and keeps one entry per CDR3 protein. The table has just under 900,000 distinct CDR3 sequences, around 26% seen once. Sequenced: blood. Source of these receptors: a woman of 80 years or more in good health.

This clonotype was observed a few times. The junction departs from the called germline gene at one end, perhaps through a read error. The chain is built from TRBV4-3 and TRBJ2-1; 8 bases agree with TRBD2. Germline loops: CDR1 LGHNA, CDR2 YSLEER. The CDR3 is 15 amino acids. The CDR3 reads CASSQGTSSNNEQFF. CDR3 nucleotide sequence: TGCGCCAGCAGCCAAGGGACTAGCTCCAACAATGAGCAGTTCTTC.

This clonotype was detected ten times or more. CDR3 in amino acids: CASSYGSTDTQYF. The CDR3 DNA sequence: TGTGCCAGCAGCTATGGGAGCACAGATACGCAGTATTTT. V usage is TRBV7-7 and J usage is TRBJ2-3; D not certain. The V and J ends lost 4 bases and 0 bases respectively, with 5 bases between them. The CDR3 totals 13 residues. Germline CDR1 SSHAT, CDR2 FNYEAQ (reference sequence).

The sample holds many counts of this clonotype. This chain joins TRBV7-8 and TRBJ2-3; D is perhaps TRBD2 (6 bases). There are 15 residues in the CDR3. Trimming pared 3 bases from V and 1 base from J, leaving 11 bases between. Germline V gene lookup returns CDR1 SGHVS and CDR2 FQNEAQ. CDR3 nucleotides: TGTGCCAGCAGCTTCCGTAGGGAGGGCACAGATACGCAGTATTTT. This codes for CASSFRREGTDTQYF. The full variable domain, in which reference TRBV7-8 and TRBJ2-3 provide the parts outside the CDR3, is GAGVSQSPRYKVAKRGQDVALRCDPISGHVSLFWYQQALGQGPEFLTYFQNEAQLDKSGLPSDRFFAERPEGSVSTLKIQRTQQEDSAVYLCASSFRREGTDTQYFGPGTRLTVL.

This clonotype was observed a handful of times. J is TRBJ1-1 and V is TRBV9; unclear D gene. From germline, CDR1 is SGDLS and CDR2 YYNGEE. The germline V and J ends were trimmed by 0 bases and 8 bases, with 11 bases remaining between them. This CDR3 spans 13 amino acids. For the CDR3, the DNA is TGTGCCAGCAGCGTAGAAAAGGGTTTAGAAGCTTTCTTT. Amino acids: CASSVEKGLEAFF.

The V gene is TRBV7-6, the J gene TRBJ2-7; D possibly matches TRBD1 or TRBD2 (6 bases each). This CDR3 is built from 15 residues. The ends were cut back, 1 base at V and 5 bases at J, with 15 bases in the middle. Germline loops: CDR1 SGHVS, CDR2 FNYEAQ. The CDR3 DNA follows: TGTGCCAGCAGCTTAGATAGTGCCGGGGGCCACGAGCAGTACTTC. It specifies CASSLDSAGGHEQYF.

In this sample, this clonotype turned up many times. This chain uses TRBV24-1 with TRBJ2-1, with D perhaps matching TRBD1 (6 bases). Germline V CDR1 and CDR2: KGHDR, SFDVKD. V lost 3 bases, J lost 5 bases, and 16 bases lay in between. The CDR3 covers 16 residues. CDR3: CATSDHTGWSDNEQFF. Written as DNA, the CDR3 is TGTGCCACCAGTGATCATACAGGGTGGTCGGACAATGAGCAGTTCTTC.

This clonotype was detected a few times. A much larger clone differs by one base, so this may be a read error. The chain uses TRBV20-1 and TRBJ2-5, with 11 positions matching TRBD2. V shed 8 bases, J shed 7 bases, and the junction held 9 bases outside the gene matches. The germline V gene has CDR1 DFQATT and CDR2 SNEGSKA (reference sequence). This CDR3 has 13 amino acids. The chain's CDR3 is CSIASGGRGTQYF. CDR3 nucleotides: TGCAGTATCGCTAGCGGGGGGCGAGGGACCCAGTACTTC.

J is TRBJ1-6 and V is TRBV2, with 10 bases aligning to TRBD1. V lost 6 bases, J lost 6 bases, and 2 bases stayed unmatched. The CDR3 has 14 amino acids. Germline-derived CDR1 and CDR2 are SNHLY and FYNNEI. CDR3 region: CASRGTGVNSPLHF. The DNA of the CDR3 is TGTGCCAGCAGGGGGACAGGGGTTAATTCACCCCTCCACTTT. Full variable domain (outside the CDR3, taken from reference TRBV2 and TRBJ1-6): EPEVTQTPSHQVTQMGQEVILRCVPISNHLYFYWYRQILGQKVEFLVSFYNNEISEKSEIFDDQFSVERPDGSNFTLKIRSTKLEDSAMYFCASRGTGVNSPLHFGNGTRLTVT.

This clonotype has a single count. V is TRBV30 and J is TRBJ1-1, with D possibly being TRBD1 (5 bases). The CDR3 sequence is 13 residues long. The V gene lost 2 bases and the J gene lost 4 bases, with 11 bases spanning the gap. Germline V gene lookup returns CDR1 GTSNPN and CDR2 SVGIG (reference sequence). In nucleotides, the CDR3 is TGTGCCTGGAGTCTTTCAAGGGGCACTGAAGCTTTCTTT. This sequence encodes CAWSLSRGTEAFF.

This clonotype was seen at least ten times. J is TRBJ2-3 and V is TRBV3-1; TRBD2 matches at 9 bases. The ends lost 4 bases at V and 3 bases at J; junction bases unmatched: 11. CDR1 and CDR2 from the germline V gene are LGHDT and YNNKEL (reference sequence). The CDR3 covers 17 residues. CDR3 region: CASSPPSASGETDTQYF. The CDR3 DNA follows: TGTGCCAGCAGCCCGCCGTCGGCTAGCGGGGAAACAGATACGCAGTATTTT.

This clonotype occurred a few times. V is TRBV2 and J is TRBJ2-1; 12 bases line up with TRBD2. V trimming: 6 bases; J trimming: 7 bases; junction bases outside the gene matches: 4. This CDR3 region has 14 residues. Germline V CDR1 and CDR2: SNHLY, FYNNEI. CDR3 coding DNA: TGTGCCAGCAGGACTAGCGGGGGAAAGAATGAGCAGTTCTTC. Amino acids: CASRTSGGKNEQFF. The variable domain in full, with the rest retrieved from reference TRBV2 and TRBJ2-1, is EPEVTQTPSHQVTQMGQEVILRCVPISNHLYFYWYRQILGQKVEFLVSFYNNEISEKSEIFDDQFSVERPDGSNFTLKIRSTKLEDSAMYFCASRTSGGKNEQFFGPGTRLTVL.

In its sample, this clonotype was seen many times. V and J are TRBV27 and TRBJ2-3; D is unresolved. The germline CDR1 and CDR2 sequences are MNHEY and SMNVEV (reference sequence). CDR3 length: 16 residues. Trimming removed 3 bases at V and 4 bases at J, with 17 bases between. The CDR3 DNA follows: TGTGCCAGCAGTTTCTACGGCCCCCCGGTCGCAGATACGCAGTATTTT. Translation: CASSFYGPPVADTQYF.

This chain joins TRBV20-1 and TRBJ2-1, with 8 bases fitting TRBD2. CDR3 size: 15 residues. Germline V gene data show CDR1 as DFQATT and CDR2 as SNEGSKA (reference sequence). J gave up 0 bases and V 3 bases, and 4 bases lay outside the gene matches. The CDR3 coding sequence is TGCAGTGCTAGGGCACTAGCGGACTCCTACAATGAGCAGTTCTTC. Translated: CSARALADSYNEQFF.

V usage is TRBV7-2 and J usage is TRBJ2-5; no reliable D call. V was clipped by 1 base and J by 5 bases, with 11 bases between them. CDR1 is SGHTA, CDR2 FQGNSA, per germline. The CDR3 consists of 14 residues. CDR3 residues: CASSLGWDRETQYF. The CDR3 nucleotides read TGTGCCAGCAGCTTAGGCTGGGATCGCGAGACCCAGTACTTC.

The table lists this clonotype with many counts. This sequence joins TRBV6-2 or TRBV6-3 and TRBJ2-3, with 8 bases that match TRBD2. The CDR3 sequence is 16 residues long. V lost 4 bases to trimming and J lost 1 base; unmatched junction nucleotides: 7. The germline V gene has CDR1 MNHEY and CDR2 SVGEGT. The CDR3 nucleotides read TGTGCCAGCAGTTTGTCGCGGGGGGCTGGCACAGATACGCAGTATTTT. It translates to CASSLSRGAGTDTQYF.

This clonotype was counted many times. J is TRBJ2-5 and V is TRBV7-2; 7 bases match TRBD2. The CDR3 is made up of 15 amino acids. The V and J ends lost 2 bases and 2 bases, in that order; junction bases with no gene match: 5. Germline-derived CDR1 and CDR2 are SGHTA and FQGNSA. The CDR3 region is CASSLIGGGQETQYF. In DNA, the CDR3 is TGTGCCAGCAGCTTAATTGGGGGGGGGCAAGAGACCCAGTACTTC.

This chain links TRBV10-3 with TRBJ1-2; a weak D match, TRBD1 (5 bases). Germline CDR1 reads ENHRY; CDR2 reads SYGVKD. The CDR3 is 14 residues long. V was cut by 3 bases and J by 9 bases, with 17 bases left in between. The CDR3 DNA is TGTGCCATCAGTGACTACCCCCAGAGGGACCGCTACACCTTC. As protein: CAISDYPQRDRYTF.

Turning to this clonotype: One base away lies a much larger clone, so this may be a sequencing read error. The chain employs TRBV28 and TRBJ2-7; D gene ambiguous. The germline V gene encodes CDR1 MDHEN and CDR2 SYDVKM. The CDR3 has 14 amino acids. The CDR3 bases are TGTACCAGCAGCCTTCTGGGGTTTGCTTACGAGCAGTACTTC. It yields the protein CTSSLLGFAYEQYF.

The chain combines TRBV20-1 with TRBJ1-6; 7 nucleotides line up with TRBD1. The CDR3 extends over 22 amino acids. The junction had 22 bases not matched to a gene; V was cut back by 0 bases and J by 2 bases. The germline V gene encodes CDR1 DFQATT and CDR2 SNEGSKA (reference sequence). Here the CDR3 DNA reads TGCAGTGCTAGAGATGACGAAGCCCTCGGGACAGTGTGGGGGACCTATAATTCACCCCTCCACTTT. Translating gives CSARDDEALGTVWGTYNSPLHF.

This clonotype was seen a few times. The chain is built from TRBV9 and TRBJ2-2, with D uncertain. V lost 0 bases to trimming and J lost 1 base, with 4 bases between them. CDR1 is SGDLS, CDR2 YYNGEE, per germline. The CDR3 contains 14 residues. The CDR3 sequence is CASSVGQNTGELFF. The CDR3 region has the DNA TGTGCCAGCAGCGTAGGGCAGAACACCGGGGAGCTGTTTTTT.

The gene calls are TRBV2 and TRBJ2-7; D tentatively fits TRBD1 or TRBD2 (5 bases each). Judging by the DNA end, TRBJ2-5 fits better; the J call may be wrong. Germline CDR1 SNHLY, CDR2 FYNNEI. This CDR3 contains 15 residues. The CDR3 nucleotides are TGTGCCAGCAGTGCTGGGGCTGGAAGGAGGAAGACCCAGTACTTC. Translated: CASSAGAGRRKTQYF.

As for this clonotype: A read error may explain this, as a much larger clone is one base away. This sequence joins TRBV20-1 and TRBJ1-2; 10 bases line up with TRBD1. In germline, CDR1 is DFQATT, CDR2 SNEGSKA (reference sequence). The CDR3 length is 13 residues. The CDR3 DNA is TGCAATGCGGGCCGGGACAGGGGATATGGCTACACCTTC. This sequence encodes CNAGRDRGYGYTF.

In its sample, this clonotype was seen many times. The chain links TRBV6-5 to TRBJ1-2; D unclear. V was shortened by 11 bases and J by 5 bases, with 21 bases between the two germline ends. Looked up from germline, CDR1 is MNHEY and CDR2 is SVGAGI. CDR3 length: 14 residues. CDR3 bases: TGTGCCGTTCGTGCGGACTCACCACCTTATGGCTACACCTTC. Its translation is CAVRADSPPYGYTF.

This clonotype showed up just a few times. The chain recombines TRBV30 with TRBJ2-6, with TRBD1 matching over 10 bases. This CDR3 comprises 18 residues. Germline CDR1 and CDR2: GTSNPN and SVGIG (reference sequence). J was trimmed by 0 bases and V by 0 bases; bases with no gene match: 5. Written as DNA, the CDR3 is TGTGCCTGGAGTGTGGGACAGGGGCTCACCTCTGGGGCCAACGTCCTGACTTTC. Translation gives CAWSVGQGLTSGANVLTF.

This clonotype was detected ten times or more. V gene TRBV7-2 combines with J gene TRBJ1-1; weak D call: TRBD1 (5 bases). In germline, CDR1 is SGHTA, CDR2 FQGNSA. V was cut by 2 bases and J by 2 bases, with 12 bases left in between. This CDR3 is built from 15 residues. The CDR3 DNA reads as TGTGCCAGCAGCTTATATCCTCGGGGCAACACTGAAGCTTTCTTT. Translation gives CASSLYPRGNTEAFF.

This clonotype was detected ten times or more. The V gene is TRBV3-1, the J gene TRBJ1-1, with D possibly TRBD1 on 5 matching bases. From germline, CDR1 is LGHDT and CDR2 YNNKEL (reference sequence). CDR3 length: 15 residues. The germline V and J ends were trimmed by 1 base and 5 bases, with 14 bases remaining between them. The DNA for the CDR3 is TGTGCCAGCAGCCAAGGCTTCGTTAAGGGGACTGAAGCTTTCTTT. Its protein is CASSQGFVKGTEAFF.

This clonotype was detected only a few times. With a much larger clone just one base away, this may be a read error. The chain is built from TRBV7-2 and TRBJ2-7; D gene unclear. The CDR3 has 12 amino acids. Germline V gene data show CDR1 as SGHTA and CDR2 as FQGNSA. CDR3 sequence (DNA): TGTGCCAGCAGCTTAGGTTTTTACGAGCAGTGCTTC. Translating it yields CASSLGFYEQCF.

This clonotype was seen ten or more times. The chain couples TRBV29-1 to TRBJ1-1, with TRBD1 identical over 7 bases. CDR3 size: 12 residues. Germline trimming cut 6 bases from V and 5 bases from J; bases unmatched to any gene: 6. Looked up from germline, CDR1 is SQVTM and CDR2 is ANQGSEA. The CDR3 DNA is TGCAGCGTAGGCCAGGGGGGTACTGAAGCTTTCTTT. Translating gives CSVGQGGTEAFF.

The J gene is TRBJ1-3, the V gene TRBV7-2; D not resolved. The CDR3 is 15 amino acids. V dropped 5 bases and J dropped 2 bases, with 13 bases sitting between them. From germline, CDR1 is SGHTA and CDR2 FQGNSA. The CDR3 DNA follows: TGTGCCAGCAGCCCTCCTTGGGCTGCTGGAAACACCATATATTTT. Translation gives CASSPPWAAGNTIYF.

In this sample, this clonotype turned up many times. J is TRBJ2-3 and V is TRBV10-3; 12 nucleotides align to TRBD2. The V and J ends lost 6 bases and 4 bases, in that order; junction bases with no gene match: 5. CDR3 size: 15 residues. Germline V gene data show CDR1 as ENHRY and CDR2 as SYGVKD. CDR3 amino acids: CAIRPTSGGSDTQYF. The CDR3 DNA is TGTGCCATCAGACCGACTAGCGGGGGATCAGATACGCAGTATTTT.

The sample holds many counts of this clonotype. A read error may explain this, as a much larger clone is one base away. This rearrangement joins TRBV3-1 to TRBJ2-1; no firm D call. Judging by the DNA end, TRBJ2-7 fits better; the J call may be wrong. The CDR3 runs to 14 residues. Germline CDR1 and CDR2: LGHDT and YNNKEL (reference sequence). The CDR3 DNA reads TGTGCCAGCAGCCATAGTCGCTCCTACAATGAGCAGTACTTC. Residues: CASSHSRSYNEQYF.

The chain uses TRBV5-1 and TRBJ1-1, with TRBD1 matching over 7 bases. V shed 4 bases, J shed 0 bases, and the junction held 6 bases outside the gene matches. Per germline, CDR1 SGHRS and CDR2 YFSETQ. There are 15 residues in the CDR3. The CDR3 DNA reads TGCGCCAGCAGCCACGGGACAGCGGTGAACACTGAAGCTTTCTTT. Amino acid sequence: CASSHGTAVNTEAFF.